The source of this TCR beta chain is a study of read filtering for tumor transcriptome and immune sequencing. The wider study: The cohort had some 17 men and approximately 13 women aged roughly 40 to 90, mean about 66 years.

CDR3 length: 17 amino acids. The V end lost 4 bases, the J end lost 0 bases, and 18 bases lay between the germline ends. The germline gives CDR1 MGHRA, CDR2 YSYEKL. This clonotype was detected many times. This library used roughly 370 ng RNA and molecular barcoded adaptors spanning alpha/delta and beta/gamma chains. One entry per CDR3 protein results from TCRdb running MiXCR on the reads. The table has tens of thousands of distinct CDR3 sequences, around 20% seen once. Material for sequencing was a population of CD138-negative cells sorted from bone marrow. The J gene is TRBJ1-1, the V gene TRBV4-1; D is possibly TRBD1 (6 bases). The receptor's source is a donor aged 40 or over with multiple myeloma. The CDR3 nucleotides read TGCGCCAGCAGCCCAGGTCGGGGGGCTACCGTGAACACTGAAGCTTTCTTT. This codes for CASSPGRGATVNTEAFF.